This TCR beta chain was documented in a study of identical twins. TCRdb re-called the 5' RACE reads through MiXCR, storing one row per CDR3 protein. This table has around 480,000 distinct CDR3 sequences, approximately 14% appearing once. Study-level results: Conclusions were based on cross-sectional statistical analysis, without following the same donors. Clonotypes of the beta chain that were abundant in cord blood carried fewer insertions (memory repertoires showed none).

For this clonotype: Its antigen is currently unknown.

The V gene lost 6 bases and the J gene lost 5 bases, with 15 bases spanning the gap. Germline lookup yields CDR1 MDHEN and CDR2 SYDVKM. The length of the CDR3 is 14 residues. The same data also contributed to another study, on yellow fever vaccine responses in identical twins. In that study: Twins' vaccine T cell response reportedly gave the appearance of partial convergence and partial personalization.

Sequenced: CD4+ T cells sorted from blood. The genes are TRBV28 and TRBJ2-3; D call uncertain. The sequence was obtained from a woman under 30 in good health. CDR3 protein: CASSAPSLGDTQYF. The CDR3 coding sequence is TGTGCCAGCAGCGCACCCAGCTTAGGAGATACGCAGTATTTT.